The 12 T cell receptor beta chains below all came from one sample that was sequenced in a study of identifying expanded T cells in peripheral blood. Sequenced by immunoSEQ multiplex PCR; TCRdb stores in-frame clones only, minus some. The data show 120,000 or so clones, more than 75% seen once. Sequenced sample: blood. The origin of the receptors is a person between 18 and 75 years old in good health.

The chain is built from TRBV6-5 and TRBJ1-1; D not certain. The CDR3 runs to 13 residues. CDR1 MNHEY and CDR2 SVGAGI come from the germline V gene. Between the trimmed V and J ends, which lost 7 bases and 6 bases, there was a span of 15 bases. DNA of the CDR3: TGTGCCAGCACTCAAACCATTGCCGCTGAAGCTTTCTTT. Translated, it gives CASTQTIAAEAFF.

This clone is a singleton in its sample. The J gene is TRBJ2-7, the V gene TRBV7-2; D gene unclear. The V gene lost 5 bases and the J gene lost 3 bases, with 8 bases spanning the gap. CDR3 length: 12 residues. Per germline, CDR1 SGHTA and CDR2 FQGNSA. CDR3 sequence: CASSLLNYEQYF. The CDR3 bases are TGTGCCAGCAGCCTGCTCAACTACGAGCAGTACTTC.

This clone showed up just once. This chain links TRBV19 with TRBJ1-1; D unclear. There are 13 residues in the CDR3. Germline lookup yields CDR1 LNHDA and CDR2 SQIVND (reference sequence). Trimming pared 3 bases from V and 3 bases from J, leaving 8 bases between. CDR3 sequence (DNA): TGTGCCAGTAGTATCCCGGGAGACACTGAAGCTTTCTTT. Its translation: CASSIPGDTEAFF.

The rearrangement joins TRBV5-1 to TRBJ1-2; no clear D gene. CDR1 and CDR2 from the germline V gene are SGHRS and YFSETQ. The CDR3 contains 14 residues. The ends were cut back, 4 bases at V and 2 bases at J, with 12 bases in the middle. CDR3 in amino acids: CASSVLRRNYGYTF. In nucleotides, the CDR3 is TGCGCCAGCAGCGTCCTCCGACGGAACTATGGCTACACCTTC.

The genes are TRBV9 and TRBJ1-3, with D uncertain. The germline V gene encodes CDR1 SGDLS and CDR2 YYNGEE. Trimming removed 0 bases from V and 7 bases from J, with 2 bases in between. The CDR3 spans 11 residues. The CDR3 spells CASSVGNTIYF. The DNA for the CDR3 is TGTGCCAGCAGCGTAGGGAACACCATATATTTT.

This clone was counted between two and nine times. The chain uses TRBV7-9 and TRBJ2-2; D call uncertain. The germline V gene encodes CDR1 SEHNR and CDR2 FQNEAQ (reference sequence). This CDR3 region has 16 residues. The germline V and J ends were trimmed by 2 bases and 5 bases, with 15 bases remaining between them. The CDR3 is CASSLTSAAITGELFF. CDR3 nucleotides: TGTGCCAGCAGCTTAACATCTGCAGCCATAACCGGGGAGCTGTTTTTT.

This chain connects TRBV7-2 to TRBJ2-1; perhaps D is TRBD1 or TRBD2 (6 bases each). Germline lookup yields CDR1 SGHTA and CDR2 FQGNSA. The CDR3 runs to 17 residues. V was pared by 0 bases and J by 0 bases, with 12 bases between. The chain's CDR3 is CASSLAGGGGSYNEQFF. Here the CDR3 DNA reads TGTGCCAGCAGCTTAGCCGGAGGGGGAGGCTCCTACAATGAGCAGTTCTTC.

The genes are TRBV7-7 and TRBJ2-5, with 7 bases identical to TRBD2. The V segment lost 5 bases and the J segment 1 base; nucleotides outside the gene matches: 4. The CDR3 totals 14 residues. CDR1 SSHAT and CDR2 FNYEAQ come from the germline V gene (reference sequence). The DNA for the CDR3 is TGTGCCAGCAGCCGCGGGGGTTCCCAAGAGACCCAGTACTTC. It is translated as CASSRGGSQETQYF.

This clone showed up just once. For the CDR3, the DNA is TGTGCCAGCGACGGCGAGTGGGGCTACACCTTC. This codes for CASDGEWGYTF. The chain combines TRBV7-9 with TRBJ1-2; D unresolved. CDR3 size: 11 residues. The germline V gene has CDR1 SEHNR and CDR2 FQNEAQ (reference sequence). The V gene lost 8 bases and the J gene lost 8 bases, with 12 bases spanning the gap.

V and J are TRBV2 and TRBJ1-4; no firm D call. With 7 bases removed from V and 4 bases from J, the gap between germline ends came to 16 bases. This CDR3 is built from 15 residues. CDR1 is SNHLY, CDR2 FYNNEI, per germline. The DNA of the CDR3 is TGTGCCAGCAAAGAGAGTTTGCAGAGTAATGAAAAACTGTTTTTT. It translates to CASKESLQSNEKLFF.

This clone was recorded only once. The CDR3 sequence: CASSRYRAGSGANVLTF. Here the CDR3 DNA reads TGTGCCAGCAGCCGATATCGGGCTGGATCTGGGGCCAACGTCCTGACTTTC. The chain employs TRBV7-3 and TRBJ2-6; D uncertain. The CDR3 runs 17 residues. The germline V and J ends were trimmed by 5 bases and 1 base, with 15 bases remaining between them. CDR1 and CDR2 from the germline V gene are SGHTA and FQGTGA.

This sequence joins TRBV4-1 and TRBJ1-5; a possible D gene is TRBD1 (5 bases). CDR3 size: 15 residues. With 4 bases removed from V and 4 bases from J, the gap between germline ends came to 14 bases. In germline, CDR1 is MGHRA, CDR2 YSYEKL. CDR3 coding DNA: TGCGCCAGCAGCCGCGACAGAAATTTGAATCAGCCCCAGCATTTT. Translation: CASSRDRNLNQPQHF.